These 11 T cell receptor beta chains share one sample of origin, sequenced in a study of blood T cell repertoires in COVID-19. The protocol was immunoSEQ multiplex PCR, while the TCRdb copy is restricted to in-frame clones and leaves out a portion. The table has over 200,000 clones, approximately 84% seen once; the top ten hold approximately 15%. The sequencing sample was made of PBMCs or T cells enriched from blood (not recorded which). The receptors originated from a man in his forties who had recovered from COVID-19.

The rearrangement uses TRBV30 and TRBJ2-3, with a weak D call TRBD2 (5 bases). V lost 3 bases and J 1 base, leaving 8 bases between the germline ends. Germline CDR1 is GTSNPN and CDR2 is SVGIG (reference sequence). This CDR3 has 13 amino acids. CDR3 sequence (DNA): TGTGCCTGGAGGCCAGCGGGCACAGATACGCAGTATTTT. It yields the protein CAWRPAGTDTQYF.

V is TRBV29-1 and J is TRBJ2-2; 7 bases line up with TRBD1. This CDR3 spans 15 amino acids. Per germline, CDR1 SQVTM and CDR2 ANQGSEA. J gave up 3 bases and V 5 bases, and 9 bases lay outside the gene matches. CDR3 residues: CSVTTGSADTGELFF. The CDR3 DNA sequence: TGCAGCGTTACGACAGGGAGCGCGGACACCGGGGAGCTGTTTTTT.

The V and J genes are TRBV10-3 and TRBJ1-4; 9 bases fit TRBD1. Germline CDR1 reads ENHRY; CDR2 reads SYGVKD. The CDR3 length is 14 residues. V lost 6 bases, J lost 5 bases, and 4 bases stayed unmatched. This CDR3 is CAISRDRANEKLFF. In nucleotides, the CDR3 is TGTGCCATCAGCCGGGACAGGGCGAATGAAAAACTGTTTTTT.

J is TRBJ2-5 and V is TRBV3-1 (or the pseudogene TRBV3-2); tentatively, D is TRBD2 (6 bases). V was pared by 4 bases and J by 5 bases, with 17 bases between. Germline V lookup: CDR1 LGHDT, CDR2 YNNKEL (reference sequence). This CDR3 comprises 15 residues. CDR3 nucleotides: TGTGCCAGCAGCCTAAGGGCCGGGAGAGGGGAGACCCAGTACTTC. Protein: CASSLRAGRGETQYF.

V gene TRBV5-1 combines with J gene TRBJ1-4, with D unclear. V lost 0 bases and J 7 bases, leaving 7 bases between the germline ends. Germline values: CDR1 SGHRS, CDR2 YFSETQ. CDR3 length: 13 residues. The CDR3 DNA reads TGCGCCAGCAGCTTGGTTCCGGGTGAAAAACTGTTTTTT. This sequence encodes CASSLVPGEKLFF.

This clone was seen a few times. The CDR3 DNA is TGTGCCAGTAGTATCCGGCAGGGGTTCAACACTGAAGCTTTCTTT. Its translation is CASSIRQGFNTEAFF. The chain has TRBV19 and TRBJ1-1; D might be TRBD1 (6 bases). Trimming removed 3 bases from V and 2 bases from J, with 13 bases in between. This CDR3 is built from 15 residues. CDR1 and CDR2 from the germline V gene are LNHDA and SQIVND (reference sequence).

The genes are TRBV12-3 or TRBV12-4 and TRBJ1-2; D unresolved. V lost 8 bases and J lost 4, with 11 bases in between. The CDR3 spans 12 residues. CDR3 residues: CASYDGGYGYTF. For the CDR3, the DNA is TGTGCCAGCTACGACGGAGGCTATGGCTACACCTTC.

This clone has a count of ten or more. V and J are TRBV6-5 and TRBJ2-1, with a possible D match to TRBD2 (6 bases). The CDR3 is 12 amino acids. Germline lookup yields CDR1 MNHEY and CDR2 SVGAGI. V was clipped by 8 bases and J by 4 bases, with 9 bases between them. The CDR3 reads CASEGLYNEQFF. The CDR3 DNA follows: TGTGCCAGCGAGGGACTTTACAATGAGCAGTTCTTC.

The chain uses TRBV5-1 and TRBJ2-6; a possible D gene is TRBD2 (5 bases). Trimming shortened V by 0 bases and J by 3 bases, and 7 bases separated the two germline ends. The CDR3 loop spans 15 amino acids. Germline V gene lookup returns CDR1 SGHRS and CDR2 YFSETQ. The CDR3 DNA reads TGCGCCAGCAGCTTGGTGGGGAGTGGGGCCAACGTCCTGACTTTC. Translating it yields CASSLVGSGANVLTF.

The J gene is TRBJ2-5, the V gene TRBV9; the match to TRBD1 covers 9 bases. Losses at the gene ends were 4 bases for V and 1 base for J; bases not matched to a gene: 8. The CDR3 length is 16 residues. CDR1 and CDR2 (germline): SGDLS, YYNGEE. The CDR3 sequence: CASSHRTGAPQETQYF. The DNA for the CDR3 is TGTGCCAGCAGCCACAGGACAGGGGCTCCCCAAGAGACCCAGTACTTC.

This chain joins TRBV7-9 and TRBJ2-7; TRBD2 might be the D (5 bases). Germline loops: CDR1 SEHNR, CDR2 FQNEAQ (reference sequence). The CDR3 loop spans 13 amino acids. Trimming removed 7 bases at V and 9 bases at J, with 19 bases between. The CDR3 reads CASTPGEIRRQYF. CDR3 in DNA: TGTGCCAGCACCCCCGGGGAGATTAGGCGGCAGTACTTC.